This T cell receptor (beta chain) was found in a study of blood T cell repertoires in COVID-19. For the study at large: The samples span acute and convalescent COVID-19 from the United States, Italy and Spain.

In the authors' workflow: Reference gene primer amplification gave nucleated cell count estimates. Clones were sequenced by immunoSEQ multiplex PCR, and TCRdb holds only the in-frame ones, with some missing. The V and J calls and clone size were taken over from that table, and D and trimming were inferred from the DNA. The data hold under 200,000 clones, with 75% to 95% observed a single time. Looked up from germline, CDR1 is SGHTA and CDR2 is FQGNSA. The CDR3 consists of 13 residues. V lost 5 bases to trimming and J lost 7 bases; unmatched junction nucleotides: 8. The V and J genes are TRBV7-2 and TRBJ2-7; TRBD1 agrees at 7 bases. Sequences were obtained from peripheral blood. The receptor was isolated from a middle-aged man with acute or convalescent COVID-19. The CDR3: CASSQNRGEEQYV. The DNA for the CDR3 is TGTGCCAGCAGCCAAAACAGGGGAGAGGAGCAGTACGTC.